This TCR beta chain was sequenced for a study of blood T cells in healthy people across ages. Germline CDR1 is SGHTA and CDR2 is FQGNSA. The V end lost 4 bases, the J end lost 2 bases, and 17 bases lay between the germline ends. CDR3 length equals 16 residues. This clonotype was seen a few times. The target antigen is unknown. For the second PCR, which ran for about 6 to 12 cycles, a sample-barcoded 5' primer and a J-beta primer mix were used. Each CDR3 protein gets one entry after TCRdb re-called the 5' RACE reads with MiXCR. The sample has under 2 million distinct CDR3 sequences, around 35% seen once; the top ten hold around 11%. Each individual donor underwent a draw of about 11 milliliters of peripheral blood. Whole-study findings and limits: It was not possible, with unsorted PBMCs, to conclusively compare naive and antigen-experienced cells.

Sequencing used blood. The V and J genes are TRBV7-2 and TRBJ1-2, with a possible D match to TRBD1 (6 bases). The origin of this receptor is a woman younger than 45 in good health. The CDR3 nucleotides are TGTGCCAGCAGCTACCGGAGTAACCAGGGGAACTATGGCTACACCTTC. This gives the protein CASSYRSNQGNYGYTF.